The T cell receptor beta chain described here comes from a study of CD8 T cells in Susac syndrome. General study points: As acknowledged by the study, its TCR sequencing and HLA analysis included a relatively small number of individuals.

With respect to this clonotype: Antigen unknown.

Germline assignment: CDR1 SGHVS and CDR2 FNYEAQ. This CDR3 contains 15 residues. With 6 bases removed from V and 3 bases from J, the gap between germline ends came to 17 bases. Reverse transcription of 0.5 to 1 ug RNA was performed with random hexamers. TCRdb reprocessed the immunoSEQ multiplex PCR reads via MiXCR and lists one record per CDR3 protein. This sample has fewer than 150,000 distinct CDR3 sequences, with 95% found just once. The TCR was taken from a human donor with Susac syndrome. This chain joins TRBV7-6 and TRBJ1-1; perhaps TRBD1 as D (6 bases). The material sequenced was CD8+ T cells from PBMCs. CDR3 in DNA: TGTGCCAGCAGGCAAACAGGGCCCTGGGACACTGAAGCTTTCTTT. Translation gives CASRQTGPWDTEAFF.